This TCR beta chain was sequenced in a study of blood T cell repertoires in COVID-19. Study as a whole: From T cells, B-cell-depleted T cells, or PBMCs came the material, which was cDNA or gDNA.

Germline V gene data show CDR1 as MNHEY and CDR2 as SMNVEV (reference sequence). The CDR3 length is 16 residues. Trimming cost V 6 bases and J 6 bases; bases outside gene matches: 16. Participants spanned ages roughly 18 to 90 years and resided in about two dozen US areas. In Cohort 3, a recovered donor had either two negative PCRs, clearance, or symptom resolution. Original data processing: Reference gene primers were amplified, and this amplification served to estimate nucleated cell counts. The method was immunoSEQ multiplex PCR; TCRdb's version includes in-frame clones alone and lacks a portion of them. V, J and clone size derive from that table, while D and trimming were established from the DNA sequence. This sample has 200,000 to 300,000 clones; around nine tenths occur once, and the top ten carry approximately 2.4%. This clone was picked up one time.

The V and J genes are TRBV27 and TRBJ1-2; 7 nucleotides line up with TRBD1. The clonotype was recovered from a woman under 30 who had recovered from COVID-19. The sample comprised PBMCs or T cells enriched from blood (not recorded which). The CDR3: CASSTSGQSYGHGYTF. The CDR3 region has the DNA TGTGCCAGCAGCACTTCGGGACAGTCTTACGGGCATGGCTACACCTTC.